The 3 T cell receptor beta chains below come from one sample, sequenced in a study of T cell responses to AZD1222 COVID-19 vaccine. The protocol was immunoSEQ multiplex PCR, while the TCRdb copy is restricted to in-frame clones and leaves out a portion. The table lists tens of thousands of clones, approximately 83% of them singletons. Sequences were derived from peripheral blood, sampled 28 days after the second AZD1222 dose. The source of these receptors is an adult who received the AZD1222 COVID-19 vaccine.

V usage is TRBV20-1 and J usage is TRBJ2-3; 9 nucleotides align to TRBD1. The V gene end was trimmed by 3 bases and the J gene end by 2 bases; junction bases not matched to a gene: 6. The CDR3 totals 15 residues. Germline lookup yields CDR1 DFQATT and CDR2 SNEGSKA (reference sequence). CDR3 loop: CSASLDRGNTDTQYF. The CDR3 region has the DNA TGCAGTGCTAGTCTGGACAGGGGCAACACAGATACGCAGTATTTT.

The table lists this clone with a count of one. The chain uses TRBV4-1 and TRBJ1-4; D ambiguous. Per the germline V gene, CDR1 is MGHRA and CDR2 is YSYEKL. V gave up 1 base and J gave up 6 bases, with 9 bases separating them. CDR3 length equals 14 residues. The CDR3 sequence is CASSQGRWDEKLFF. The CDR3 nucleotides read TGCGCCAGCAGCCAAGGCCGATGGGATGAAAAACTGTTTTTT.

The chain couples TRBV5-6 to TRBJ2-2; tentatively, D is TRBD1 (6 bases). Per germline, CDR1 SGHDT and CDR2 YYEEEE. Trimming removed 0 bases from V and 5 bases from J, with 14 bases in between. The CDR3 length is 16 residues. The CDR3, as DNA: TGTGCCAGCAGCTTGGTAGGACAGCGAATGACCGGGGAGCTGTTTTTT. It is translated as CASSLVGQRMTGELFF.